A single sample gave rise to the 3 T cell receptor beta chains below, sequenced in a study of blood T cell repertoires in COVID-19. Sequencing was performed with immunoSEQ multiplex PCR; in TCRdb, only in-frame clones are kept and a portion is missing. In the table there are 96,000 or so clones, roughly 90% of which are singletons. The sequenced sample was peripheral blood. These receptor sequences come from a human donor with COVID-19, enrolled during active disease. The donor label of this sample is uncertain.

V usage is TRBV6-5 and J usage is TRBJ1-1, with D hard to call. CDR3 length: 14 residues. Deletions cut 6 bases from V and 5 bases from J, with 16 bases between. The germline V gene encodes CDR1 MNHEY and CDR2 SVGAGI. The CDR3 spells CASRKDRGGTEAFF. CDR3 sequence (DNA): TGTGCCAGCAGGAAGGACCGAGGAGGGACTGAAGCTTTCTTT.

V is TRBV4-2 and J is TRBJ2-3; no reliable D call. The CDR3 sequence is 15 residues long. Between the trimmed V and J ends, which lost 3 bases and 3 bases, there was a span of 13 bases. Germline V lookup: CDR1 LGHNA, CDR2 YNFKEQ. Written as DNA, the CDR3 is TGTGCCAGCAGCCAGGTCCTGACGGAGACAGATACGCAGTATTTT. This encodes CASSQVLTETDTQYF.

This sequence joins TRBV5-1 and TRBJ2-7; no firm D call. This CDR3 has 15 amino acids. Per germline, CDR1 SGHRS and CDR2 YFSETQ. The V and J ends lost 2 bases and 2 bases respectively, with 14 bases between them. The CDR3 DNA sequence: TGCGCCAGCAGCTTAACCAATCAACTTGCCTACGAGCAGTACTTC. Translation: CASSLTNQLAYEQYF.